This T cell receptor (beta chain) was sequenced in a study of cytomegalovirus exposure and HLA in healthy donors (dated 2017 in TCRdb). For context, the study as a whole: An earlier analysis of several hundred of the donors reported approximately 290 Gb of sequence data and approximately 110 million unique TCR beta sequences from around 200 million T cells. The study profiled the T cell repertoires of hundreds of subjects by immunosequencing and related them to cytomegalovirus serostatus. About five DR-DQ haplotypes were handled as single units for association and clustering because linkage in the cohort was strong. Of the 350 to 450 genotyped donors, approximately 82% fell in the genetic ancestry cluster associated with self-reported Caucasian donors. To decide whether each TCR beta V gene segment behaved as functional or pseudogenic, an earlier analysis of some 540 of the donors relied on high-throughput TCR beta sequencing. Across some 400 genotyped donors of the cohort, an average of approximately 220,000 unique TCR beta nucleotide sequences per donor were sequenced, and about a sixth of those sequences were non-productive. Approximately 310 gigabases of sequencing data and approximately 84 million unique TCR sequences were included in an early release covering several hundred HLA-typed donors. Typing coverage differed by locus: A, B, C, DRB1 and DQB1 were typed in about 629-630 donors, DQA1 in about 560, DPA1 in 600 to 610, and DPB1 in 400 to 480. In addition to the first cohort of 666 subjects, a separate validation cohort of about 120 different subjects was used. Every repertoire in the discovery cohort had been generated on one and the same sequencing platform. A later genetic analysis took genome-wide SNP genotypes for about three fifths of the 666 donors and used that subset as a discovery cohort. Rather than using new phenotypic data, the later analysis identified candidate immune exposures from TCR beta sequences and from how often those sequences occurred across donors. In a later analysis, previously published TCR beta repertoires from 666 donors were re-analyzed and high-resolution HLA genotyping was added so that TCR occurrence patterns could be studied. Both class I and class II loci were covered by HLA typing, at four-digit resolution. To predict cytomegalovirus infection status, the study combined high-throughput TCR immunosequencing, statistical association of individual TCRs with disease status, and machine learning. The aim of the study was to test whether cataloging public T cell receptors could identify signatures of past pathogen exposure. Donor age, sex, ethnicity and CMV serostatus were collected together with the repertoire data. Broader findings and caveats from the paper: Immune exposure information for the cohort was limited to CMV serostatus. A further reported finding was that TCR beta sequences accurately predicted the HLA-A and HLA-B alleles for most subjects in the first cohort. Linkage disequilibrium might explain the correlated functional status among segregating V segments, but an unknown experimental factor could not be ruled out. In an earlier analysis of under 600 of the donors, most TCR beta V segments were observed in productive rearrangements about 87% or about 30% of the time, broadly matching IMGT annotations. According to a later analysis, most CMV-associated TCR beta chains appeared to be HLA-restricted, and the HLA associations seemed to be driven largely by CMV exposure. Presence/absence analyses assumed roughly uniform sequencing depth across donors, an assumption that may not hold. In a later genetic analysis, fewer N-insertions in productive TCRs were reported among donors in an Asian-associated ancestry cluster than the roughly 670-donor mean. A cluster of highly shared sequence variants was judged likely to be a technical artifact of the sequencing pipeline. According to a later analysis, TCR association rates differed among HLA loci, with DRB1 alleles showing the most associated TCRs and HLA-C alleles showing the fewest. Specific HLA alleles were associated with 15,000 to 20,000 TCR beta sequences at a false discovery rate of 0.05 in a later analysis. The earlier analysis of 587 of the donors excluded about 16 rarely observed V segments, including chromosome 9 orphons, because counts were too low. Compared with equally common non-associated chains, HLA-associated TCR beta chains in a later analysis were more clonally expanded and had lower generation probabilities. A later genetic analysis associated a missense DCLRE1C variant with V-gene and J-gene trimming of TCR beta chains, and an independent cohort replicated the association. The study gave a list of 150 to 200 TCR beta chains associated with cytomegalovirus. In this cohort, only TCR beta chains were sequenced, and detectable features were limited by the absence of alpha or paired-chain data. Some IMGT-functional V segments, including TRBV6-2 and TRBV6-3, could not be distinguished by the 87-base-pair reads and were therefore excluded. Most TCR sequences were seen in very few donors, while some public TCRs were found in many individuals. Several of the top co-occurrence clusters appeared to be linked to parvovirus B19, influenza, CMV and Epstein-Barr virus, according to a later analysis. In both the original and validation cohorts, the classifier was reported to diagnose cytomegalovirus status with high specificity and sensitivity. Because HLA typing was missing for some donors at each locus, association tests included only the typed subset. According to the authors, the approach could potentially be generalized to other disease states and immunological phenotypes. Three of the identified cytomegalovirus-associated TCR beta chains were confirmed in vitro to be specific for cytomegalovirus antigens. Strong co-occurrence of HLA alleles, especially DR and DQ, made assigning TCR associations to individual alleles difficult.

Library creation used the immunoSEQ multiplex PCR assay. A mixture of 60 forward primers for TCR Vbeta segments and 13 reverse primers for TCR Jbeta segments was used in the multiplex PCR. A multiplex PCR assay on genomic DNA amplified the CDR3 region of rearranged TCR beta genes. The Illumina HiSeq System was used to sequence the amplified TCR beta libraries as 87-base-pair reads. The authors processed their data as follows. A later analysis tallied some 79 million unique TCR beta chains across the 666 repertoires, and approximately 11 million of those chains were shared by two or more donors. To remove PCR and sequencing errors, raw reads were error-corrected and collapsed into unique sequences using a nearest-neighbor algorithm that merged closely related sequences. To assign V, D and J gene segments, CDR3 sequences were aligned to IMGT reference sequences. For a sequence to be retained, a match of at least six nucleotides to both a V gene segment and a J gene segment was required. Rearrangements were classified as productive when the CDR3 lacked stop codons and remained in frame with V and J, and all other rearrangements were classified as non-productive. Following IMGT convention, CDR3 was defined as the stretch from the second conserved V-encoded cysteine up to the conserved J-encoded phenylalanine. The earlier analysis of 587 of the donors excluded sequences that lacked an unambiguous match to a single V gene segment. In an earlier analysis of around 590 of the donors, a V segment was called functional when productive rearrangements were above 56.7%, and segregating when the standard deviation between donors exceeded 5%. A statistical classification framework was built to diagnose cytomegalovirus status from the catalog of TCR beta chain sequences. A later analysis assigned V and J genes by comparing TCR nucleotide sequences with IMGT/GENE-DB human TR gene sequences. A later analysis assigned CDR3 sequences and most-parsimonious VDJ recombination scenarios with the TCRdist pipeline. A later analysis defined each TCR beta chain by its CDR3 amino acid sequence plus V-gene family, and excluded reads lacking a unique V-gene family. A later analysis removed nearly 600 highly shared, low-generation-probability nucleotide sequences to deal with suspected cross-contamination and a sequencing artifact. A later analysis calculated a clonal expansion index for each public chain from normalized within-repertoire ranks of inferred template counts. A later analysis computed generation probabilities with a VDJ recombination model fitted to out-of-frame rearrangements, and checked the results against IGoR. Hypergeometric tests were used in a later analysis to score TCR-TCR, TCR-HLA and TCR-CMV co-occurrence, with a repertoire-size bias correction applied to the TCR pairs. To estimate false discovery rates, a later analysis permuted the HLA or CMV assignments 20 times. A later analysis grouped co-occurring TCRs with DBSCAN, adding TCRdist sequence similarity when clustering within HLA-allele-positive subsets. Repertoires with fewer than 30,000 or more than 120,000 public chains, plus five repertoires with anomalous nucleotide sharing, were excluded from co-occurrence clustering. TCRdb took this table from immuneACCESS and kept in-frame rearrangements with V and J called. Such tables lack part of the clones; where checked against another copy, unresolved V genes explain under half of the gap, and the rest is unexplained. That table supplies the V and J calls and clone size; D and trimming were determined from the DNA. This sample comprises approximately 100,000 clones, 60% to 85% of them detected only once. The biggest ten clones account for roughly 5% of the sample.

CDR1 and CDR2 (SGHNT, YYREEE) derive from the germline V gene (reference sequence). V and J are truncated by 0 bases and 0 bases respectively, leaving an intervening sequence of 6 bases. The CDR3 starts with the cysteine, ends with the phenylalanine, and has 14 residues. Only the CDR3 DNA is retained, 42 bases long and in frame from the first base. In total, roughly 710 healthy bone marrow donors made up the cohort. All cohort members were sampled while nominally healthy, although unrecorded immune exposures were likely present. The donor tested CMV seronegative and was one of the 352 seronegative cohort members. Every donor gave a peripheral blood sample, and the peripheral blood mononuclear cells from that sample were used for TCR beta sequencing. Genomic DNA extraction from the blood cell samples was performed with the Qiagen DNeasy Blood Extraction Kit. Of note for this clone: Its antigen is unknown. The record has no base qualities; no much larger clone is one base away.

The V and J segments used are TRBV5-4 and TRBJ2-5; no D gene can be assigned with confidence. This sequence originates from a woman aged 40 to 50 in good health and CMV-seronegative. The sample was PBMCs. CDR3 loop: CASSLDSYQETQYF. The nucleotide sequence reads TGTGCCAGCAGCTTGGACAGCTACCAAGAGACCCAGTACTTC.